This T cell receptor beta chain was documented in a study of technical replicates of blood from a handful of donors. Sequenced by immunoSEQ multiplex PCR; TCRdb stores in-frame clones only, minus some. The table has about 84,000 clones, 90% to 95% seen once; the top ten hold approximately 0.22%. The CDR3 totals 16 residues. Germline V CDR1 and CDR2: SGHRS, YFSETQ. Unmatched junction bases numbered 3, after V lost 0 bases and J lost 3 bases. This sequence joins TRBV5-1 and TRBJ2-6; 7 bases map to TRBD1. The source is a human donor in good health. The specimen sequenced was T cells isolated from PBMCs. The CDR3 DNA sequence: TGCGCCAGCAGCTTGGGACAGGGAATTGGGGCCAACGTCCTGACTTTC. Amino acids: CASSLGQGIGANVLTF. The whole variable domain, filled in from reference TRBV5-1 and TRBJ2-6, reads KAGVTQTPRYLIKTRGQQVTLSCSPISGHRSVSWYQQTPGQGLQFLFEYFSETQRNKGNFPGRFSGRQFSNSRSEMNVSTLELGDSALYLCASSLGQGIGANVLTFGAGSRLTVL.